Presented here are 18 T cell receptor beta chains from one specimen sequenced in a study of T-cell reconstitution after alpha-beta-depleted transplantation in children. As it was prepared, the TCRbeta library received unique molecular identifiers. TCRdb used MiXCR to reprocess the PCR reads, holding one entry per CDR3 protein. The data show over 15,000 distinct CDR3 sequences, roughly 7.6% seen once. Sequenced here: PBMCs, mostly from graft donor cells, sampled 60 days after TCRalphabeta/CD19-depleted stem cell transplant. Every receptor here comes from a boy younger than two who had a stem cell transplant for Wiskott-Aldrich syndrome, so the T cells may come from the graft donor.

There are many counts of this clonotype. This chain links TRBV7-9 with TRBJ1-1, with D possibly matching TRBD1 (5 bases). The CDR3 is made up of 14 amino acids. Trimming took 5 bases from V and 9 from J, leaving 19 bases between them. The germline V gene has CDR1 SEHNR and CDR2 FQNEAQ (reference sequence). The CDR3 region is CASSPLLVGGKAFF. In DNA, the CDR3 is TGTGCCAGCAGCCCACTCCTCGTGGGGGGGAAAGCTTTCTTT.

This clonotype was seen only a few times. CDR3 nucleotide sequence: TGCAGCGTTGGAGGGTCCCTGGAGACCCAGTACTTC. This sequence encodes CSVGGSLETQYF. J is TRBJ2-5 and V is TRBV29-1; tentative D call: TRBD2 (5 bases). This CDR3 has 12 residues. Germline V gene sequence: CDR1 SQVTM, CDR2 ANQGSEA. V lost 4 bases, J lost 5 bases, and 11 bases lay in between.

This clonotype was seen many times. J is TRBJ1-4 and V is TRBV20-1; D might be TRBD1 (5 bases). Germline lookup yields CDR1 DFQATT and CDR2 SNEGSKA (reference sequence). This CDR3 is 13 amino acids long. V was cut by 4 bases and J by 0 bases, with 6 bases left in between. The CDR3 DNA reads as TGCAGTGCTATAGGGGCAACTAATGAAAAACTGTTTTTT. Translating it yields CSAIGATNEKLFF.

This clonotype was counted only a few times. The J gene is TRBJ1-2, the V gene TRBV9; D not certain. This CDR3 region has 13 residues. From germline, CDR1 is SGDLS and CDR2 YYNGEE. V gave up 0 bases and J gave up 7 bases, with 10 bases separating them. CDR3 in amino acids: CASSVGGRRGYTF. In nucleotides, the CDR3 is TGTGCCAGCAGCGTAGGAGGGAGGCGTGGCTACACCTTC.

This clonotype appeared many times. V is TRBV3-1 and J is TRBJ2-1; the match to TRBD2 covers 10 bases. The germline V gene has CDR1 LGHDT and CDR2 YNNKEL (reference sequence). The trim removed 10 bases at V and 6 bases at J, leaving 6 bases unmatched. There are 13 residues in the CDR3. The CDR3 protein is CATSGRARNEQFF. The CDR3 nucleotides are TGTGCCACAAGCGGGAGGGCTCGCAATGAGCAGTTCTTC.

This clonotype was observed a handful of times. The V call is TRBV3-1, the J call TRBJ2-1, with 12 bases lining up with TRBD2. The germline CDR1 and CDR2 sequences are LGHDT and YNNKEL (reference sequence). The V gene end was trimmed by 0 bases and the J gene end by 8 bases; junction bases not matched to a gene: 8. The CDR3 is made up of 17 amino acids. The CDR3 is CASSQERGTSGFYEQFF. Written as DNA, the CDR3 is TGTGCCAGCAGCCAAGAAAGGGGGACTAGCGGGTTCTATGAGCAGTTCTTC.

This clonotype has a handful of counts. The chain uses TRBV20-1 and TRBJ1-6; D might be TRBD1 (6 bases). The germline V gene encodes CDR1 DFQATT and CDR2 SNEGSKA (reference sequence). The CDR3 runs 12 residues. V lost 8 bases, J lost 4 bases, and 9 bases lay in between. In nucleotides, the CDR3 is TGCAGTTCGGGACAATATAATTCACCCCTCCACTTT. This sequence encodes CSSGQYNSPLHF.

The V and J genes are TRBV27 and TRBJ1-5, with D maybe TRBD1 (6 bases). This CDR3 spans 15 amino acids. Trimming removed 6 bases at V and 5 bases at J, with 17 bases between. CDR1 MNHEY and CDR2 SMNVEV come from the germline V gene (reference sequence). CDR3 amino acids: CASRPQGIVDQPQHF. The CDR3, as DNA: TGTGCCAGCAGACCACAGGGAATAGTGGATCAGCCCCAGCATTTT.

The table lists this clonotype with a few counts. The J gene is TRBJ2-3, the V gene TRBV14; D not resolved. Trimming removed 4 bases from V and 0 bases from J, with 14 bases in between. CDR1 and CDR2 from the germline V gene are SGHDN and FVKESK. The CDR3 length is 16 residues. This chain's CDR3 is CASSLDPYPSTDTQYF. For the CDR3, the DNA is TGTGCCAGCAGCCTAGACCCATACCCTAGCACAGATACGCAGTATTTT.

V usage is TRBV20-1 and J usage is TRBJ2-7, with unresolved D. This CDR3 has 12 residues. CDR1 is DFQATT, CDR2 SNEGSKA, per germline (reference sequence). V lost 3 bases, J lost 2 bases, and 8 bases lay in between. The CDR3 sequence is CSASLAPYEQYF. Written as DNA, the CDR3 is TGCAGTGCTAGCCTGGCCCCCTACGAGCAGTACTTC.

This clonotype was seen a few times. The gene calls are TRBV20-1 and TRBJ2-1; 10 bases are shared with TRBD2. CDR1 DFQATT and CDR2 SNEGSKA come from the germline V gene (reference sequence). CDR3 size: 15 residues. Trimming removed 3 bases from V and 2 bases from J; junction bases left unmatched: 4. CDR3 DNA: TGCAGTGCTAGTAAACTAGCGGGAACCTACAATGAGCAGTTCTTC. Encoded protein: CSASKLAGTYNEQFF.

This clonotype came up many times. This chain uses TRBV28 with TRBJ2-5; 8 bases are a match to TRBD2. J was trimmed by 5 bases and V by 3 bases; bases with no gene match: 2. Germline V gene data show CDR1 as MDHEN and CDR2 as SYDVKM. The CDR3 totals 13 residues. This CDR3 is CASSLGGRETQYF. CDR3 nucleotide sequence: TGTGCCAGCAGTTTGGGCGGGAGGGAGACCCAGTACTTC.

In this sample, this clonotype turned up many times. V is TRBV5-1 and J is TRBJ2-3; 8 bases match TRBD2. CDR3 length: 15 residues. Germline CDR1 and CDR2: SGHRS and YFSETQ. V trimming: 4 bases; J trimming: 4 bases; junction bases outside the gene matches: 8. CDR3 in amino acids: CASSETGTRSDTQYF. CDR3 in DNA: TGCGCCAGCAGCGAAACCGGGACTAGGTCAGATACGCAGTATTTT. The complete variable domain, with remaining parts taken from reference TRBV5-1 and TRBJ2-3, reads KAGVTQTPRYLIKTRGQQVTLSCSPISGHRSVSWYQQTPGQGLQFLFEYFSETQRNKGNFPGRFSGRQFSNSRSEMNVSTLELGDSALYLCASSETGTRSDTQYFGPGTRLTVL.

In its sample, this clonotype was seen many times. The genes are TRBV29-1 and TRBJ2-1; 12 bases fit TRBD2. Trimming removed 7 bases from V and 0 bases from J; junction bases left unmatched: 4. This CDR3 is 15 amino acids long. Germline V gene data show CDR1 as SQVTM and CDR2 as ANQGSEA. The CDR3 is CSGGLAGRSYNEQFF. CDR3 DNA sequence: TGCAGCGGAGGACTAGCGGGACGCTCCTACAATGAGCAGTTCTTC.

This clonotype was seen many times. The chain joins TRBV10-1 to TRBJ1-1, with 8 bases aligning to TRBD1. CDR3 length: 15 residues. Per germline, CDR1 WNHNN and CDR2 SYGVQD (reference sequence). The J segment lost 1 base and the V segment lost 3 bases, leaving 4 bases of the junction unmatched. CDR3 nucleotides: TGCGCCAGCAGTGATGGTGGGACAGGGAACACTGAAGCTTTCTTT. This gives the protein CASSDGGTGNTEAFF.

J is TRBJ1-5 and V is TRBV6-5; 8 bases are a match to TRBD1. The CDR3 totals 14 residues. CDR1 is MNHEY and CDR2 is SVGAGI in the germline V gene. The V segment lost 6 bases and the J segment 7 bases; nucleotides outside the gene matches: 8. CDR3 DNA sequence: TGTGCCAGCAGGTCAGGGGGCGGAGGGCAGCCCCAGCATTTT. This translates into CASRSGGGGQPQHF.

This clonotype was picked up a small number of times. CDR3 DNA sequence: TGTGCCAGCACCCTTTACAATGAGCAGTTCTTC. Residues: CASTLYNEQFF. The V and J genes are TRBV25-1 and TRBJ2-1; D unclear. Germline V lookup: CDR1 MGHDK, CDR2 SYGVNS. The CDR3 extends over 11 amino acids. The V end lost 7 bases, the J end lost 4 bases, and 5 bases lay between the germline ends.

Many counts were recorded for this clonotype. The V gene is TRBV20-1, the J gene TRBJ2-7, with D possibly being TRBD1 or TRBD2 (7 bases each). This CDR3 region has 13 residues. Per germline, CDR1 DFQATT and CDR2 SNEGSKA (reference sequence). Trimming shortened V by 3 bases and J by 3 bases, and 12 bases separated the two germline ends. CDR3 DNA: TGCAGTGCTAGTGACAGGGAGGGCTACGAGCAGTACTTC. Its translation: CSASDREGYEQYF.